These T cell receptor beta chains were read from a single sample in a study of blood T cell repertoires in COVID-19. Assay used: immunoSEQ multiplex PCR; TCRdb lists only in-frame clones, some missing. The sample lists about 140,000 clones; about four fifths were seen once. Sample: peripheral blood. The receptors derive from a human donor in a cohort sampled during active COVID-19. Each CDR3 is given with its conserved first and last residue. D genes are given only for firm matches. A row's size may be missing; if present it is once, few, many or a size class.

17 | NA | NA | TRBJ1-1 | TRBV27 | TGTGCCAGCAGTTTTGGCGGGGGGTACCTCTTAGGCACTGAAGCTTTCTTT | CASSFGGGYLLGTEAFF
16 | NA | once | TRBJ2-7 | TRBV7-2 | TGTGCCAGCAGCCCCCGAGGGGCGGGATTGGACTACGAGCAGTACTTC | CASSPRGAGLDYEQYF
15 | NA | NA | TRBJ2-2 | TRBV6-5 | TGTGCCAGCAGTTACCGGGGGACCTACACCGGGGAGCTGTTTTTT | CASSYRGTYTGELFF
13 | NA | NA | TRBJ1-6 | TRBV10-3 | TGTGCCAACAAACGGGATCTGAATTCACCCCTCCACTTT | CANKRDLNSPLHF
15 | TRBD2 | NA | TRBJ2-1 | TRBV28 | TGTGCCAGCAGTTTAAGGACTAGCGGAAACAATGAGCAGTTCTTC | CASSLRTSGNNEQFF
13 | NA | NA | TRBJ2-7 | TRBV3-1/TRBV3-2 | TGTGCCAGCAGCCAACTAGGCGGGGATGAGCAGTACTTC | CASSQLGGDEQYF
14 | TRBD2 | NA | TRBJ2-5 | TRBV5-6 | TGTGCCAGCGGGATCGTTAGCGGGAGAGAGACCCAGTACTTC | CASGIVSGRETQYF
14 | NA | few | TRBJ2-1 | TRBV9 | TGTGCCAGCAGCTTATCAACTGGGCCCAATGAGCAGTTCTTC | CASSLSTGPNEQFF
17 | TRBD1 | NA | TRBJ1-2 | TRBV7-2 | TGTGCCAGCAGCTTGAGGGGGACAGGGATCGCTAACTATGGCTACACCTTC | CASSLRGTGIANYGYTF
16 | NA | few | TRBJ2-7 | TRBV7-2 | NA | CASSTTVASGSIIAYF
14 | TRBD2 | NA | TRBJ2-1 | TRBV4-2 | TGTGCCAGCAGTAGCGGGACCTATAACAATGAGCAGTTCTTC | CASSSGTYNNEQFF
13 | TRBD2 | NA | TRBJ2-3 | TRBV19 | TGTGCCTCTACTAGCGATCACGCAGATACGCAGTATTTT | CASTSDHADTQYF
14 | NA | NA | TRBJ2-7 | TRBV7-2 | TGTGCCAGCAGCTTAGGTCCAGTCTCCTACGAGCAGTACTTC | CASSLGPVSYEQYF
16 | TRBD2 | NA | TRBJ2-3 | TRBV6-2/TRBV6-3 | TGTGCCAGCAGTTACGGGGGGGAACTCCTCACAGATACGCAGTATTTT | CASSYGGELLTDTQYF
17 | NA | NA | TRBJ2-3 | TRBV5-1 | TGCGCCAGCAGCTTGGGCCCTCCACAGGGCCTGGCGGATACGCAGTATTTT | CASSLGPPQGLADTQYF
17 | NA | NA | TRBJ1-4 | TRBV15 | TGTGCCACCAGCAGGGAAGCCTGGCAGGCTTCGAATGAAAAACTGTTTTTT | CATSREAWQASNEKLFF
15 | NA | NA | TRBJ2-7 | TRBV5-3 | TGTGCCAGAAGCTTCCGGGGGGCTGTGTCCTACGAGCAGTACTTC | CARSFRGAVSYEQYF
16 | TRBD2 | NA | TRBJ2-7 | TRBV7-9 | TGTGCCAGCAGCTCTTCCGGGACTAGCGGGAACTACGAGCAGTACTTC | CASSSSGTSGNYEQYF
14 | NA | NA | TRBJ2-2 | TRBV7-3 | TGTGCCAGCAGCCCCACCCGGGGAGCCGGGGAGCTGTTTTTT | CASSPTRGAGELFF
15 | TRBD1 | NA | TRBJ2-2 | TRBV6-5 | TGTGCCAGCAGTATAGGACAGGGGGTCTCCGGGGAGCTGTTTTTT | CASSIGQGVSGELFF
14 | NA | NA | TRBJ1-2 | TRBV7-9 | TGTGCCAGCAGCTTAGATGGCAGTGACTATGGCTACACCTTC | CASSLDGSDYGYTF
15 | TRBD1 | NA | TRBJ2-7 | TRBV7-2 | TGTGCCAGCAGCTCGTCGACAGTCAGGGGGATCGAGCAGTACTTC | CASSSSTVRGIEQYF
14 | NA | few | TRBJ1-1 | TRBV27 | TGTGCCAGCAGATGGGGGGGTTTGGTCACTGAAGCTTTCTTT | CASRWGGLVTEAFF
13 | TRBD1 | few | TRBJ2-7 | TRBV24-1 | TGTGCCACCAGTGAGACAGGGATCTACGAGCAGTACTTC | CATSETGIYEQYF
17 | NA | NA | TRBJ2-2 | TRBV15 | TGTGCCACCAGCCGAACAACCCCGGGGGTTGGCACCGGGGAGCTGTTTTTT | CATSRTTPGVGTGELFF
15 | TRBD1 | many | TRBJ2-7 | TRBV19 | TGTGCCAGTACCCCGGGACAGGGGGTATCCTACGAGCAGTACTTC | CASTPGQGVSYEQYF
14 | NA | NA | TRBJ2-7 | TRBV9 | TGTGCCAGCACCCCATCTGGGGGGTTAGACGAGCAGTACTTC | CASTPSGGLDEQYF
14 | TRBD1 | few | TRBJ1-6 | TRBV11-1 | TGTGCCAGCAGCCGGACAGGGAATAATTCACCCCTCCACTTT | CASSRTGNNSPLHF
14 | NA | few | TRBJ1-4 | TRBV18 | TGTGCCAGCTCACCTGGCGGGGTGGTGGAAAAACTGTTTTTT | CASSPGGVVEKLFF
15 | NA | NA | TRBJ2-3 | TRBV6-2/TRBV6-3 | TGTGCCAGCAGTTACTCGGCGGGTTTCACAGATACGCAGTATTTT | CASSYSAGFTDTQYF
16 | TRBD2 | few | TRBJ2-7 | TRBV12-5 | TGTGCTAGTGGTTTGGCTAGCGGGAGGGTAATGTACGAGCAGTACTTC | CASGLASGRVMYEQYF
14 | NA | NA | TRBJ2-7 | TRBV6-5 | TGTGCCATATTCAACTCGGGACACCACTACGAGCAGTACTTC | CAIFNSGHHYEQYF
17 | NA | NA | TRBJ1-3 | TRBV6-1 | TGTGCCAGCAGTGAATTGTCAGCCCAAGGGAGAGGAAACACCATATATTTT | CASSELSAQGRGNTIYF
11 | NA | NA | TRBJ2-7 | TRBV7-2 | TGTGCCAGCCGAGAGGGCCACGAGCAGTACTTC | CASREGHEQYF
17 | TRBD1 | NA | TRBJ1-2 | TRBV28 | TGTGCCAGCAGTTCCCAGCGTACTTTGACAGGGGTCTATGGCTACACCTTC | CASSSQRTLTGVYGYTF
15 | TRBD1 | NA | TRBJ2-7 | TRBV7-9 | TGTGCCAGCAGCCACAGGGGCGATGGATCCTACGAGCAGTACTTC | CASSHRGDGSYEQYF
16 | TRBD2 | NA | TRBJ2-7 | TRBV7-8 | TGTGCCAGCAGCTCCTCACTAGCGGGAGGACCCTACGAGCAGTACTTC | CASSSSLAGGPYEQYF
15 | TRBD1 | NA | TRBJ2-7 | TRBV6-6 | TGTGCCAGCAGTCCGGGACAGGGGTTTTCCTACGAGCAGTACTTC | CASSPGQGFSYEQYF
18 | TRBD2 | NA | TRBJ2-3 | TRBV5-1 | TGCGCCAGCAGCTCTTATCCGGGACTAGCGGGAATTGCAGATACGCAGTATTTT | CASSSYPGLAGIADTQYF
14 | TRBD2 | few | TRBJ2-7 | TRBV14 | TGTGCCAGCAGCCAAATAGCGGGAGCCGGAGAGCAGTACTTC | CASSQIAGAGEQYF
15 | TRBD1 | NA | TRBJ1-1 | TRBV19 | TGTGCCAGTAGTAGGGACAGAAGATCGAACACTGAAGCTTTCTTT | CASSRDRRSNTEAFF
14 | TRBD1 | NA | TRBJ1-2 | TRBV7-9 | TGTGCCAGCAGTGTGGGACAGGGGCACTATGGCTACACCTTC | CASSVGQGHYGYTF
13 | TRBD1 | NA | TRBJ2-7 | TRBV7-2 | TGTGCCAGCAATCAGGGGGTTCCCTACGAGCAGTACTTC | CASNQGVPYEQYF
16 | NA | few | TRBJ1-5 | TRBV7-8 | TGTGCCAGCAGCTTAGGAGCCAGGGGCCAGGGGTTGCCCCAGCATTTT | CASSLGARGQGLPQHF
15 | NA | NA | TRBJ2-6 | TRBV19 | TGTGCCAGTAGTATTCCCGGGTCTGGGGCCAACGTCCTGACTTTC | CASSIPGSGANVLTF
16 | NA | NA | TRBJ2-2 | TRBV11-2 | TGTGCCAGCAGCTTCCGGGGAACAGACTGGGGCGGGGAGCTGTTTTTT | CASSFRGTDWGGELFF
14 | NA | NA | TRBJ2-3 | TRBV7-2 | TGTGCCAGCAGCTTTTCCCTGGCGGGAGATACGCAGTATTTT | CASSFSLAGDTQYF
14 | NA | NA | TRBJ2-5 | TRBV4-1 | TGCGCCAGCAGCCATCACGGGGACCAAGAGACCCAGTACTTC | CASSHHGDQETQYF
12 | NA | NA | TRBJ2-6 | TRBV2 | TGTGCCAGCAGGGCCGGGGCCAACGTCCTGACTTTC | CASRAGANVLTF
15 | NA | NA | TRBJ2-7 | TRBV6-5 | TGTGCCAGCAGTTACTATCAGGGGTCATCCTACGAGCAGTACTTC | CASSYYQGSSYEQYF
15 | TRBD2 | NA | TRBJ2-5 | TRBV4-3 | TGCGCCAGCAGCCAACTAGCGGCAAACCAAGAGACCCAGTACTTC | CASSQLAANQETQYF
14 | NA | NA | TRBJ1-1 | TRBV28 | TGTGCCAGCACCCCCGGGGGGGGGAACACTGAAGCTTTCTTT | CASTPGGGNTEAFF
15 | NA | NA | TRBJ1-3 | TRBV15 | TGTGCCACCAGCAGAGACAGGAGGACTGGAAACACCATATATTTT | CATSRDRRTGNTIYF
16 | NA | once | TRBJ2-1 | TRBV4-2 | TGTGCCAGCAGCCAAGTTATCCAGGGGGGAGGAGGTGAGCAGTTCTTC | CASSQVIQGGGGEQFF
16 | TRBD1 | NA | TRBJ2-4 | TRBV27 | TGTGCCAGCAGTTGGGGGCAGGGGGTAGCCAAAAACATTCAGTACTTC | CASSWGQGVAKNIQYF
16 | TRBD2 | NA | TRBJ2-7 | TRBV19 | TGTGCCAGTAGAACTACCGGGACTAGCGGACCCTACGAGCAGTACTTC | CASRTTGTSGPYEQYF
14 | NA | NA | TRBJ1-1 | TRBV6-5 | TGTGCCAGCAGGGAGGGTGAAGTCCGCACTGAAGCTTTCTTT | CASREGEVRTEAFF
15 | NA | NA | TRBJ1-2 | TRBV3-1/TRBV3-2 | TGTGCCAGCAGCCAAGATTCACAGGCCAACTATGGCTACACCTTC | CASSQDSQANYGYTF
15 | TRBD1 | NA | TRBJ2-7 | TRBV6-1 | TGTGCCAGCAGTGAAGTTTGGACAGGGAACTACGAGCAGTACTTC | CASSEVWTGNYEQYF